These 24 T cell receptor beta chains were all obtained from the same sample, sequenced in a study of blood T cell repertoires in COVID-19. TCRdb keeps only in-frame clones here, not all; method: immunoSEQ multiplex PCR. Seen here are fewer than 250,000 clones, 88% observed once, and the top ten hold about 1.7%. Sequencing was performed on peripheral blood. The receptor set was obtained from a man aged 70 or older with acute or convalescent COVID-19.

The chain couples TRBV5-4 to TRBJ2-7; D possibly corresponds to TRBD2 (6 bases). Germline lookup yields CDR1 SGHNT and CDR2 YYREEE (reference sequence). The CDR3 covers 13 residues. Trimming shortened V by 3 bases and J by 4 bases, and 11 bases separated the two germline ends. For the CDR3, the DNA is TGTGCCAGCAGCTCACTAGCTTCTTACGAGCAGTACTTC. Protein: CASSSLASYEQYF.

This clone appeared a single time. The CDR3 loop is CASSIVTGVFNEQFF. Written as DNA, the CDR3 is TGTGCCAGTAGTATAGTAACGGGAGTCTTCAATGAGCAGTTCTTC. The rearrangement links TRBV19 to TRBJ2-1; possible D gene TRBD2, 6 bases. Germline V CDR1 and CDR2: LNHDA, SQIVND (reference sequence). Between the trimmed V and J ends, which lost 1 base and 6 bases, there was a span of 13 bases. The CDR3 has 15 residues. The variable domain in full, with the rest retrieved from reference TRBV19 and TRBJ2-1, is DGGITQSPKYLFRKEGQNVTLSCEQNLNHDAMYWYRQDPGQGLRLIYYSQIVNDFQKGDIAEGYSVSREKKESFPLTVTSAQKNPTAFYLCASSIVTGVFNEQFFGPGTRLTVL.

This clone was detected only once. The chain combines TRBV29-1 with TRBJ2-3, with 7 positions matching TRBD1. The CDR3 spans 14 residues. The germline CDR1 and CDR2 sequences are SQVTM and ANQGSEA. Unmatched junction bases numbered 13, after V lost 8 bases and J lost 5 bases. CDR3 nucleotides: TGCAGCCTCCGAAGGACAGGCGCGGGAGATACGCAGTATTTT. Protein sequence: CSLRRTGAGDTQYF.

The CDR3 here is CASSSPYETQYF. The CDR3 nucleotides are TGCGCCAGCAGCTCCCCCTATGAGACCCAGTACTTC. This sequence joins TRBV5-1 and TRBJ2-5; D is ambiguous. The CDR3 length is 12 residues. In germline, CDR1 is SGHRS, CDR2 YFSETQ. V was pared by 3 bases and J by 5 bases, with 8 bases between. Looking up the rest from reference TRBV5-1 and TRBJ2-5 gives the full variable domain: KAGVTQTPRYLIKTRGQQVTLSCSPISGHRSVSWYQQTPGQGLQFLFEYFSETQRNKGNFPGRFSGRQFSNSRSEMNVSTLELGDSALYLCASSSPYETQYFGPGTRLLVL.

Notes on this clone: The sample holds other DNA sequences that translate to the same CDR3. This chain uses TRBV9 with TRBJ1-1; maybe TRBD1 (5 bases). CDR3 length: 14 residues. CDR1 and CDR2 (germline): SGDLS, YYNGEE. V shed 0 bases and J shed 0 bases, with 6 bases lying between them. This chain's CDR3 is CASSVDRLNTEAFF. The DNA of the CDR3 is TGTGCCAGCAGCGTAGACAGGTTGAACACTGAAGCTTTCTTT.

The chain carries TRBV18 and TRBJ2-6, with D possibly TRBD1 on 5 matching bases. This CDR3 has 22 residues. Germline values: CDR1 KGHSH, CDR2 LQKENI. The ends were cut back, 0 bases at V and 0 bases at J, with 24 bases in the middle. The CDR3 reads CASSPPNSNLNRIHSGANVLTF. The CDR3 DNA reads as TGTGCCAGCTCACCACCTAACTCCAATTTAAACAGGATTCACTCTGGGGCCAACGTCCTGACTTTC.

This chain uses TRBV5-1 with TRBJ2-1; D gene unclear. V was cut by 5 bases and J by 5 bases, with 8 bases left in between. The germline V gene has CDR1 SGHRS and CDR2 YFSETQ. The CDR3 has 12 residues. This chain's CDR3 is CASRVSNNEQFF. CDR3 bases: TGCGCCAGCAGGGTTAGTAACAATGAGCAGTTCTTC.

The chain links TRBV18 to TRBJ1-2; 10 positions agree with TRBD1. The trim removed 5 bases at V and 4 bases at J, leaving 10 bases unmatched. The CDR3 is 16 residues long. CDR1 is KGHSH and CDR2 is LQKENI in the germline V gene. This chain's CDR3 is CASSLGQGIVGYGYTF. The CDR3 nucleotides are TGTGCCAGCTCATTGGGACAGGGGATAGTAGGCTATGGCTACACCTTC. Full variable domain (outside the CDR3, taken from reference TRBV18 and TRBJ1-2): NAGVMQNPRHLVRRRGQEARLRCSPMKGHSHVYWYRQLPEEGLKFMVYLQKENIIDESGMPKERFSAEFPKEGPSILRIQQVVRGDSAAYFCASSLGQGIVGYGYTFGSGTRLTVV.

The rearrangement links TRBV19 to TRBJ2-2, with TRBD1 as a possible D gene (6 bases). CDR1 is LNHDA, CDR2 SQIVND, per germline (reference sequence). This CDR3 has 14 amino acids. Trimming pared 2 bases from V and 8 bases from J, leaving 12 bases between. CDR3 sequence: CASSITGSSGELFF. The CDR3 DNA reads TGTGCCAGTAGTATAACAGGGAGTTCGGGGGAGCTGTTTTTT.

The gene calls are TRBV3-1 (or the pseudogene TRBV3-2) and TRBJ2-2; 7 bases are shared with TRBD2. Germline lookup yields CDR1 LGHDT and CDR2 YNNKEL (reference sequence). Trimming cost V 5 bases and J 2 bases; bases outside gene matches: 11. The CDR3 sequence is 17 residues long. CDR3: CASSKRLAVINTGELFF. In DNA, the CDR3 is TGTGCCAGCAGCAAAAGGCTAGCGGTAATAAACACCGGGGAGCTGTTTTTT.

The chain is built from TRBV5-6 and TRBJ2-1, with TRBD2 identical over 14 bases. From germline, CDR1 is SGHDT and CDR2 YYEEEE. J gave up 6 bases and V 5 bases, and 1 base lay outside the gene matches. This CDR3 has 14 residues. CDR3 nucleotide sequence: TGTGCCAGCAGGGGACTAGCGGGAGTCAATGAGCAGTTCTTC. Encoded protein: CASRGLAGVNEQFF.

The chain joins TRBV3-1 (or the pseudogene TRBV3-2) to TRBJ1-1, with D unclear. V was cut by 2 bases and J by 1 base, with 5 bases left in between. Germline loops: CDR1 LGHDT, CDR2 YNNKEL (reference sequence). This CDR3 contains 13 residues. The CDR3 DNA is TGTGCCAGCAGCCAACTTAGGAACACTGAAGCTTTCTTT. Residues: CASSQLRNTEAFF.

This chain connects TRBV29-1 to TRBJ2-4; TRBD1 matches at 7 bases. CDR1 and CDR2 (germline): SQVTM, ANQGSEA. The CDR3 has 15 amino acids. J was trimmed by 7 bases and V by 2 bases; bases with no gene match: 11. Here the CDR3 DNA reads TGCAGCGTTGAACTACGTACAGGGGCGAGGAACATTCAGTACTTC. Translating gives CSVELRTGARNIQYF. The entire variable domain, with the rest obtained from reference TRBV29-1 and TRBJ2-4, is as follows: SAVISQKPSRDICQRGTSLTIQCQVDSQVTMMFWYRQQPGQSLTLIATANQGSEATYESGFVIDKFPISRPNLTFSTLTVSNMSPEDSSIYLCSVELRTGARNIQYFGAGTRLSVL.

V usage is TRBV7-2 and J usage is TRBJ1-1; weak D call: TRBD1 (6 bases). Germline values: CDR1 SGHTA, CDR2 FQGNSA. The length of the CDR3 is 13 residues. V was trimmed by 2 bases and J by 7 bases, leaving 11 bases between them. The CDR3 sequence: CASSLTSRGEAFF. For the CDR3, the DNA is TGTGCCAGCAGCTTAACAAGCAGGGGTGAAGCTTTCTTT.

The rearrangement joins TRBV2 to TRBJ1-1; D is undetermined. V dropped 6 bases and J dropped 0 bases, with 14 bases sitting between them. Per the germline V gene, CDR1 is SNHLY and CDR2 is FYNNEI. This CDR3 has 15 residues. The CDR3 region has the DNA TGTGCCAGCAGCCTCGTCGGGATCCTGAACACTGAAGCTTTCTTT. Encoded protein: CASSLVGILNTEAFF. Using reference TRBV2 and TRBJ1-1 for the parts outside the CDR3, the full variable domain is EPEVTQTPSHQVTQMGQEVILRCVPISNHLYFYWYRQILGQKVEFLVSFYNNEISEKSEIFDDQFSVERPDGSNFTLKIRSTKLEDSAMYFCASSLVGILNTEAFFGQGTRLTVV.

The CDR3 here is CASSTGQGGLDEQFF. The CDR3 DNA reads TGTGCCAGCAGCACCGGACAGGGCGGTTTGGATGAGCAGTTCTTC. The gene calls are TRBV7-3 and TRBJ2-1; 8 bases match TRBD1. CDR1 is SGHTA and CDR2 is FQGTGA in the germline V gene. After removal of 5 bases from V and 8 bases from J, the junction contained 11 bases not matched to a gene. The CDR3 totals 15 residues.

CDR3 residues: CASTSTGSGNTIYF. The CDR3 DNA reads TGTGCCAGCACCTCAACAGGGTCTGGAAACACCATATATTTT. The chain couples TRBV6-5 to TRBJ1-3, with a possible D match to TRBD1 (6 bases). Trimming stripped 7 bases from V and 1 base from J, with 11 bases between. CDR3 length: 14 amino acids. CDR1 MNHEY and CDR2 SVGAGI come from the germline V gene.

The chain recombines TRBV18 with TRBJ2-7; TRBD1 matches at 9 bases. This CDR3 has 14 residues. Trimming at V came to 4 bases and at J to 6 bases, leaving 7 bases not matched to a gene. Per germline, CDR1 KGHSH and CDR2 LQKENI. The CDR3 sequence is CASSRTGTGLEQYF. CDR3 in DNA: TGTGCCAGCTCACGTACCGGGACAGGGCTCGAGCAGTACTTC.

The V and J genes are TRBV6-1 and TRBJ1-5; 8 bases are a match to TRBD1. This CDR3 has 17 amino acids. J was trimmed by 1 base and V by 4 bases; bases with no gene match: 9. In germline, CDR1 is MNHNS, CDR2 SASEGT. CDR3 residues: CASSADRGGQSNQPQHF. The CDR3 DNA reads as TGTGCCAGCAGTGCCGACAGGGGAGGCCAGAGCAATCAGCCCCAGCATTTT.

The V gene is TRBV5-8, the J gene TRBJ2-5; D possibly corresponds to TRBD2 (7 bases). The V end was cut by 10 bases, the J end by 5 bases, with 21 bases between. The germline V gene has CDR1 SGHTS and CDR2 YDEGEE. This CDR3 spans 14 amino acids. The CDR3 DNA reads as TGTGCCTCCGGGCGGGGGCATCCCGGCGAGACCCAGTACTTC. Its translation: CASGRGHPGETQYF. Full variable domain (outside the CDR3, taken from reference TRBV5-8 and TRBJ2-5): EAGVTQSPTHLIKTRGQQATLRCSPISGHTSVYWYQQALGLGLQFLLWYDEGEERNRGNFPPRFSGRQFPNYSSELNVNALELEDSALYLCASGRGHPGETQYFGPGTRLLVL.

The gene calls are TRBV2 and TRBJ2-3; 7 nucleotides align to TRBD1. The CDR3 covers 14 residues. Germline V CDR1 and CDR2: SNHLY, FYNNEI. Losses at the gene ends were 4 bases for V and 0 bases for J; bases not matched to a gene: 1. The chain's CDR3 is CASSGDSSTDTQYF. In nucleotides, the CDR3 is TGTGCCAGCAGTGGGGACAGTAGCACAGATACGCAGTATTTT.

As to this clone: Other DNA sequences from this sample encode an identical CDR3 as well. Written as DNA, the CDR3 is TGTGCCAGCAGCTTACAGGGTGCGGTCTATGGCTACACCTTC. As protein: CASSLQGAVYGYTF. The chain employs TRBV5-5 and TRBJ1-2; weak D call: TRBD1 (6 bases). Germline V gene data show CDR1 as SGHKS and CDR2 as YYEKEE (reference sequence). V lost 2 bases to trimming and J lost 4 bases, with 12 bases between them. The CDR3 consists of 14 residues. Variable domain in full (rest from reference TRBV5-5 and TRBJ1-2): DAGVTQSPTHLIKTRGQQVTLRCSPISGHKSVSWYQQVLGQGPQFIFQYYEKEERGRGNFPDRFSARQFPNYSSELNVNALLLGDSALYLCASSLQGAVYGYTFGSGTRLTVV.

The J gene is TRBJ2-5, the V gene TRBV3-1 (or the pseudogene TRBV3-2); no reliable D call. Germline V gene lookup returns CDR1 LGHDT and CDR2 YNNKEL (reference sequence). The CDR3 totals 14 residues. V was clipped by 4 bases and J by 3 bases, with 12 bases between them. CDR3 region: CASSLSPVEETQYF. The DNA of the CDR3 is TGTGCCAGCAGCCTCTCCCCGGTGGAAGAGACCCAGTACTTC.

This chain links TRBV28 with TRBJ1-1; TRBD1 agrees at 7 bases. The V gene's germline CDR1 is MDHEN and CDR2 SYDVKM. This CDR3 has 12 amino acids. With V trimmed by 2 bases and J by 7 bases, 1 base remained unmatched. In nucleotides, the CDR3 is TGTGCCAGCAGTTTAAGGGGGCGTGAAGCTTTCTTT. It specifies CASSLRGREAFF. The full variable domain, in which reference TRBV28 and TRBJ1-1 provide the parts outside the CDR3, is DVKVTQSSRYLVKRTGEKVFLECVQDMDHENMFWYRQDPGLGLRLIYFSYDVKMKEKGDIPEGYSVSREKKERFSLILESASTNQTSMYLCASSLRGREAFFGQGTRLTVV.